This TCR beta chain derives from a study of memory CD4+ T cells and cytomegalovirus serostatus. This table comes from immunoSEQ multiplex PCR, and its TCRdb copy is limited to in-frame clones, with some not included. The table has 55,000 to 75,000 clones, approximately 78% seen once. Single viable CD3+CD4+CD8-CD45RO+ cells were sorted as the memory CD4+ T cells. CDR3 size: 16 residues. Trimming left V 2 bases short and J 4 bases short, with 18 bases between. Germline loops: CDR1 SGHVS, CDR2 FNYEAQ. The sequenced sample consisted of memory CD4+ T cells from blood. The receptor was derived from an adult in good health and CMV-seronegative. The chain is built from TRBV7-6 and TRBJ2-7; D tentatively fits TRBD1 or TRBD2 (6 bases each). In nucleotides, the CDR3 is TGTGCCAGCAGCTTAAATAGAGGGGGGCCGGGGTACGAGCAGTACTTC. Translated: CASSLNRGGPGYEQYF.